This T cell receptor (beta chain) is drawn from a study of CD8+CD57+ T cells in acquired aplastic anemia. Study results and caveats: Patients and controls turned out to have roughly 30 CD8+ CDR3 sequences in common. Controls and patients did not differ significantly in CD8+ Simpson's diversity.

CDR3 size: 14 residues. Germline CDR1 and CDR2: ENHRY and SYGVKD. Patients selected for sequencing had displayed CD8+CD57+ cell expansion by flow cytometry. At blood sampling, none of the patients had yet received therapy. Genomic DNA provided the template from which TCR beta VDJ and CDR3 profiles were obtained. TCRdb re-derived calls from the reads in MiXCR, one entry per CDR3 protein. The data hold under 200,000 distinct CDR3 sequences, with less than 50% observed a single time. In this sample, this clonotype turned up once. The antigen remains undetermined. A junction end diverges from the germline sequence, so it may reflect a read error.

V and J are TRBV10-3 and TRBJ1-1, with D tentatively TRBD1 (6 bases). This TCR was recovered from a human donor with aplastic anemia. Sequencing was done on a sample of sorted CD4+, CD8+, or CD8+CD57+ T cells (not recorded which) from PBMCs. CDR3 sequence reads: CASSAQQGGTEAFF. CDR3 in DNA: TGTGCCAGCAGTGCCCAACAGGGAGGCACTGAAGCTTTCTTT.